The text below deals with one TCR beta chain. The antigen is not known. Specimens obtained from alopecia areata patients comprised lesional scalp punch biopsies and peripheral blood. The sample is drawn from a study of CD8+ T cells in alopecia areata. Overall study results and limits: Lesional scalp, especially alopecia totalis/universalis, showed higher clonality than normal scalp.

This CDR3 is built from 14 residues. CDR1 is MGHRA and CDR2 is YSYEKL in the germline V gene. Trimming removed 8 bases at V and 3 bases at J, with 16 bases between. The authors extracted RNA and reverse transcribed it into cDNA as the sequencing template. Sequencing was performed with immunoSEQ multiplex PCR; in TCRdb, only in-frame clones are kept and a portion is missing. This sample has 20,000 to 30,000 clones, with about 47% found just once. This clonotype originated in a human donor with alopecia areata. This chain uses TRBV4-1 with TRBJ1-1, with a weak D call TRBD1 (6 bases). The sample taken for sequencing was NKG2D-high CD8+ T cells sorted from blood. CDR3 DNA sequence: TGCGCCAGCTCAGACGTGGGGGCGGACACTGAAGCTTTCTTT. It specifies CASSDVGADTEAFF.